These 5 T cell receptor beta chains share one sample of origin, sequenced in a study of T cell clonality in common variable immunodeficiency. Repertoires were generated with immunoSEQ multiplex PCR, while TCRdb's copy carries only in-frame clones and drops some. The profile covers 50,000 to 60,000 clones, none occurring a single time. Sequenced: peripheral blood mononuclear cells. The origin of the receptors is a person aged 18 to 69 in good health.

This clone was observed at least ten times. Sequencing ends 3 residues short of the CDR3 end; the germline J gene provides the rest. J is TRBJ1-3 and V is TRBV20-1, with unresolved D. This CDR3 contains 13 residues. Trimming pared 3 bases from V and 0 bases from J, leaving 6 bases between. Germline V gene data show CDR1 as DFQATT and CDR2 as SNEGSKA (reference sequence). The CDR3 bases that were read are TGCAGTGCTAGTCCCGGCTCTGGAAACACC. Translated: CSASPGSGNT. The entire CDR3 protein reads CSASPGSGNTIYF.

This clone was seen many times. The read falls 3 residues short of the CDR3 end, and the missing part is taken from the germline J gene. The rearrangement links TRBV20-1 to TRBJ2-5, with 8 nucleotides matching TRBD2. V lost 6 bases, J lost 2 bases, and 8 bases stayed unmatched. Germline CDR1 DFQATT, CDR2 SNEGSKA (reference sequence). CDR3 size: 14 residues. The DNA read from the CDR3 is TGCAGTGCGAGACGGGCGGGGGGTCAAGAGACC. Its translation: CSARRAGGQET. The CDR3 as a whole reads CSARRAGGQETQYF.

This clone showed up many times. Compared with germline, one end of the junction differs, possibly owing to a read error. Partial CDR3 DNA: TGCAGTGCTAGAATTAGTAGCGGGGAAACGGCAGAGACG. Residues: CSARISSGETAET. The entire CDR3 protein reads CSARISSGETAETQYF. The rearrangement joins TRBV20-1 to TRBJ2-3; TRBD2 aligns across 8 bases. Coverage ceases 3 residues before the CDR3 finishes, and the germline J gene fills in the end. This CDR3 has 16 residues. Germline V gives CDR1 DFQATT, CDR2 SNEGSKA (reference sequence).

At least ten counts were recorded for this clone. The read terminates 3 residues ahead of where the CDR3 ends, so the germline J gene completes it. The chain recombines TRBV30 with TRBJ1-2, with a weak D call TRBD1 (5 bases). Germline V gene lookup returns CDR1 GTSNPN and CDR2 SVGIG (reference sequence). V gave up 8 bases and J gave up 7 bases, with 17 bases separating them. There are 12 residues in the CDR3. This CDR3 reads CARGEDSSGYTF. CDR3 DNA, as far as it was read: TGTGCCCGGGGGGAGGATTCATCTGGC.

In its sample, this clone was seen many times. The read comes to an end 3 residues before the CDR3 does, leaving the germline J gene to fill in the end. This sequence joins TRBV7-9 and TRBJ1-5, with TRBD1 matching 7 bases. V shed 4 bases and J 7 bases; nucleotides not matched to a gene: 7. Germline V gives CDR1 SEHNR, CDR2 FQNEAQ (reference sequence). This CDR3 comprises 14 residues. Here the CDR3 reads CASSSTGDGQPQHF. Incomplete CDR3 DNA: TGTGCCAGCAGCTCTACAGGGGACGGGCAGCCC.